This TCR beta chain was profiled in a study of T-cell reconstitution after alpha-beta-depleted transplantation in children (dated by TCRdb to 2016 to 2017). Describing the broader study: The study quantitatively tracked T-cell immune reconstitution after TCRalphabeta/CD19-depleted allogeneic hematopoietic cell transplantation in children using TCR repertoire profiling.

The library was produced with PCR. Sequencing was performed on an Illumina HiSeq 2500. TCR libraries were prepared with molecular barcoding, using unique molecular identifiers to normalize TCRbeta repertoire quantification. The public reads were reanalyzed by TCRdb: fastp trimming at Q25, MiXCR alignment, in-frame beta chains only. Every entry covers one CDR3 protein and lists the most common genes and DNA from its rows. The sample table contains about 580,000 distinct CDR3 sequences; only one count was recorded for 23% of them. In total, the top ten clones hold roughly an eighth of the sample. The germline V gene (reference sequence) provides CDR1 DFQATT and CDR2 SNEGSKA. The CDR3 covers 16 residues, taking in both the cysteine and the phenylalanine. The kept DNA is CDR3 alone, 48 bases in frame from the first base. In light of the paper, this sample's treatment or condition label describes: allogeneic hematopoietic cell transplantation with graft depleted of TCRalphabeta T cells and CD19 B cells. The transplant recipients were children given TCRalphabeta/CD19-depleted allogeneic hematopoietic cell grafts.

This clonotype showed up just once. It lacks a known antigen. This may come from a read error, since a much larger clone is one base off. Summary of the overall study and its limitations: Over the following months the frequencies of hyperexpanded clones went down, and after one year T-cell counts and TCRbeta diversity were mostly credited to newly produced T cells. Apparently early alphabetaT-cell count recovery about two months after transplant reportedly relied on only several hundred rapidly expanded clones derived from non-depleted graft cells. In some patients, high TCRbeta diversity at day 60 was attributed to recipient T cells and intrathymic progenitors that had survived conditioning.

This chain joins TRBV20-1 to TRBJ2-5, with a tentative D gene TRBD2 over 6 matching bases. The sequence came from a boy less than two years old who had a stem cell transplant for acute myeloid leukemia, so the T cells may come from the graft donor. Source: PBMCs, mostly from graft donor cells, taken 360 days after TCRalphabeta/CD19-depleted stem cell transplant. The sequence in DNA is TGCTGTGCTAGAGATGGGACTGGAAAATTCCAAGAGACCCAGTACTTC. Its protein reads: CCARDGTGKFQETQYF.